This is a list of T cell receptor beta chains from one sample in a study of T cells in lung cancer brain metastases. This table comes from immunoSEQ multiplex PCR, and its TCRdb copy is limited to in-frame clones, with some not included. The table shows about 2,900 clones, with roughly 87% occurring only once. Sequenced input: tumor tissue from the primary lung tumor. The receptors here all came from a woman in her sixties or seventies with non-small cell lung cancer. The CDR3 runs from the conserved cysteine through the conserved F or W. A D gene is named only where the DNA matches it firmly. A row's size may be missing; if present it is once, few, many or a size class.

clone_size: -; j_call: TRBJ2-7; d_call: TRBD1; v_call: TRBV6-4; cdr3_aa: CASSDLGTVRWAPLNEQYF; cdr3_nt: TGTGCCAGCAGTGACCTTGGGACAGTACGATGGGCTCCCCTAAACGAGCAGTACTTC
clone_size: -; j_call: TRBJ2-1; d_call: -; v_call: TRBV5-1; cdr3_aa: CASSEGNPVSNEQFF; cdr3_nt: TGCGCCAGCAGCGAAGGAAACCCGGTCTCCAATGAGCAGTTCTTC
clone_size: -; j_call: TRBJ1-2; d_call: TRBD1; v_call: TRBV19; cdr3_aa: CASSPRQGASNYGYTF; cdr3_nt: TGTGCCAGTAGTCCACGACAGGGAGCATCTAACTATGGCTACACCTTC
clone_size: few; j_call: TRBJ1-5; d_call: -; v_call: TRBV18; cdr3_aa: CASATRVGDNQPQHF; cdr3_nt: TGTGCCAGCGCCACCAGGGTTGGGGACAATCAGCCCCAGCATTTT
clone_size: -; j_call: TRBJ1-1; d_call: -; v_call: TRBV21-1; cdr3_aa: CASSKKRQGVGTEAFF; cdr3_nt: TGTGCCAGCAGCAAAAAGAGACAGGGGGTGGGCACTGAAGCTTTCTTT
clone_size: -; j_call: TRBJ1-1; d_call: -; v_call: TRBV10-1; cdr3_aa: CASSENVGVGEAFF; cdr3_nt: TGCGCCAGCAGTGAGAATGTAGGCGTGGGTGAAGCTTTCTTT
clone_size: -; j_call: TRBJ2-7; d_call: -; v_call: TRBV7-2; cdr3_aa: CASTTGGGRTYEQYF; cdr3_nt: TGTGCTAGCACCACAGGGGGGGGGAGGACCTACGAGCAGTACTTC
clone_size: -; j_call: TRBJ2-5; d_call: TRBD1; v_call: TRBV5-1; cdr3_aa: CASSLDSGQGSETQYF; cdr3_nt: TGCGCCAGCAGCTTGGATTCGGGACAGGGATCGGAGACCCAGTACTTC
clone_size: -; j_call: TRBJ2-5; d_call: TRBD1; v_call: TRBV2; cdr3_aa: CASSATGAPGHF; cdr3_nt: TGTGCCAGCAGCGCTACAGGGGCCCCCGGGCACTTC
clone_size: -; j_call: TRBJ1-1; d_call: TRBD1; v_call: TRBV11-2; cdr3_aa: CASSRGLNTEAFF; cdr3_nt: TGTGCCAGCAGTAGGGGGCTAAACACTGAAGCTTTCTTT
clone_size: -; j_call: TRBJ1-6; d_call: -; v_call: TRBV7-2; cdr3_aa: CASSRLGVSLHF; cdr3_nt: TGTGCCAGCAGCCGCCTGGGGGTATCCCTCCACTTT
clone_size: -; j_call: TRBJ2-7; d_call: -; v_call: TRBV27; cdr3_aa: CASTHFGGSGNSYEQYF; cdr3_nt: TGTGCCAGCACCCACTTCGGGGGCTCGGGAAATTCCTACGAGCAGTACTTC
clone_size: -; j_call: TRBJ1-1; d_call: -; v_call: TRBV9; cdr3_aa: CASSVRREAEAFF; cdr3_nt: TGTGCCAGCAGCGTACGCAGGGAGGCTGAAGCTTTCTTT
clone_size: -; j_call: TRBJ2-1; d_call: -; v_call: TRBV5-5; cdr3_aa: CTSSPRVVSYNEQFF; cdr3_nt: TGTACCAGCAGCCCCAGGGTAGTGTCCTACAATGAGCAGTTCTTC
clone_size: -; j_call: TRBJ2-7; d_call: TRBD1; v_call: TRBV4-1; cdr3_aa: CASSQRDSDLSYEQYF; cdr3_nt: TGCGCCAGCAGCCAACGGGACAGCGACTTGTCCTACGAGCAGTACTTC
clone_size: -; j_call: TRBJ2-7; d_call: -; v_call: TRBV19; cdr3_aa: CASNVRASYEQYF; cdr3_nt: TGTGCCAGTAATGTCAGGGCCTCCTACGAGCAGTACTTC
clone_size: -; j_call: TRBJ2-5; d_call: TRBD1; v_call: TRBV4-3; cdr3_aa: CASSLSPGQGETQYF; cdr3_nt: TGCGCCAGCAGCCTTTCTCCGGGACAGGGGGAGACCCAGTACTTC
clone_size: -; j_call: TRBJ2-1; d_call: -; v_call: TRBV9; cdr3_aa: CASSVDGTLGANEQFF; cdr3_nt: TGTGCCAGCAGCGTAGACGGGACGCTTGGGGCCAATGAGCAGTTCTTC
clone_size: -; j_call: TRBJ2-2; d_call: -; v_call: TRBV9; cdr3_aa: CASSLEGATEELFF; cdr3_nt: TGTGCCAGCAGCCTGGAGGGGGCCACCGAGGAGCTGTTTTTT
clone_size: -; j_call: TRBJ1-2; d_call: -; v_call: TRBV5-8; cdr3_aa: CASSAGDGYTF; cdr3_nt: TGTGCCAGCAGTGCAGGGGATGGCTACACCTTC
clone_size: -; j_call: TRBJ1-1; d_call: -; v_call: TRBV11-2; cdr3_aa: CASSKTGNTEAFF; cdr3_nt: TGTGCCAGCAGCAAAACAGGGAACACTGAAGCTTTCTTT
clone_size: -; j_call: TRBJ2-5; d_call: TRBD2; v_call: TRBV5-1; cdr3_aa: CASSLTGLEETQYF; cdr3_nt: TGCGCCAGCAGCTTGACCGGACTAGAAGAGACCCAGTACTTC
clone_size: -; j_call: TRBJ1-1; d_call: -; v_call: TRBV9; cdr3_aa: CASSVTPGGNTEAFF; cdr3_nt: TGTGCCAGCAGCGTAACCCCCGGCGGGAACACTGAAGCTTTCTTT
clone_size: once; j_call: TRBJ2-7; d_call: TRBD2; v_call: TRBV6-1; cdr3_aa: CASSPIAGDVFEQYF; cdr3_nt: TGTGCCAGCAGTCCTATAGCGGGAGACGTCTTTGAGCAGTACTTC
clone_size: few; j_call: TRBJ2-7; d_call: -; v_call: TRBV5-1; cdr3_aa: CASSRDWLRYEQYF; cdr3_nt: TGCGCCAGCAGCCGCGACTGGTTGCGGTACGAGCAGTACTTC
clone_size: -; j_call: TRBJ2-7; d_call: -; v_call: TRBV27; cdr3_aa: CASSWGGTNEQYF; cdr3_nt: TGTGCCAGCAGTTGGGGGGGGACAAACGAGCAGTACTTC
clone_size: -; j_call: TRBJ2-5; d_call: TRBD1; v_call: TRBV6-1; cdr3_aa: CASSATGAQETQYF; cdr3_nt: TGTGCCAGCAGCGCTACAGGGGCCCAAGAGACCCAGTACTTC
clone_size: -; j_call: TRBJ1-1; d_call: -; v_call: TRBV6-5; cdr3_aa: CASRSRGRTNTEAFF; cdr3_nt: TGTGCCAGCAGGTCCCGGGGACGGACGAACACTGAAGCTTTCTTT
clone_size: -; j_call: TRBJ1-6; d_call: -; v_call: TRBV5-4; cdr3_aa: CASSLGGFASYNSPLHF; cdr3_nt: TGTGCCAGCAGCCTAGGCGGGTTTGCATCCTATAATTCACCCCTCCACTTT
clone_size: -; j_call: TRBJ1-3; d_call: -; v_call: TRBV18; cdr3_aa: CASSPRQNSGNTIYF; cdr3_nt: TGTGCCAGCTCACCCCGACAGAACTCTGGAAACACCATATATTTT
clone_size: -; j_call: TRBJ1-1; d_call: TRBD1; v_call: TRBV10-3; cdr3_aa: CAISESRDPGQGRYNTEAFF; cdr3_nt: TGTGCCATCAGTGAGTCTCGGGATCCGGGACAGGGAAGGTATAACACTGAAGCTTTCTTT
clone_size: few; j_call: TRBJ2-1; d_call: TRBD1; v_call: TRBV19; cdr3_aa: CASSFDRGLGKQFF; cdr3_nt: TGTGCCAGTAGTTTTGACAGGGGTTTGGGAAAGCAGTTCTTC
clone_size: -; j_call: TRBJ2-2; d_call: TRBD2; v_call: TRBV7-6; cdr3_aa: CASSQISGRGTGELFF; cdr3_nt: TGTGCCAGCAGCCAGATCAGCGGGAGAGGTACCGGGGAGCTGTTTTTT
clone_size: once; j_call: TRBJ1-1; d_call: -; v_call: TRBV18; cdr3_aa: CASSPSGWAEAFF; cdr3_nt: TGTGCCAGCTCACCATCTGGGTGGGCTGAAGCTTTCTTT
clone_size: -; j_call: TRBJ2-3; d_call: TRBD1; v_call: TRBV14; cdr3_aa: CASSQGRQGLPLVTDTQYF; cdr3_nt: TGTGCCAGCAGCCAAGGGCGACAGGGATTACCCCTAGTCACAGATACGCAGTATTTT
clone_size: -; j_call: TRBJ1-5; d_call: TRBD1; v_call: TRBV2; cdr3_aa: CASSVGRGNQPQHF; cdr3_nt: TGTGCCAGCAGTGTGGGCAGGGGGAATCAGCCCCAGCATTTT
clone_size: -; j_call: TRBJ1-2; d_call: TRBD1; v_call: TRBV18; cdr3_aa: CASSPYATGEGYTF; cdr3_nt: TGTGCCAGCTCACCTTATGCGACAGGGGAGGGCTACACCTTC
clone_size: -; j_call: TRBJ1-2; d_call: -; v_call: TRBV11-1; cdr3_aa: CASSLGLDYGYTF; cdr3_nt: TGTGCCAGCAGCTTGGGGCTTGACTATGGCTACACCTTC
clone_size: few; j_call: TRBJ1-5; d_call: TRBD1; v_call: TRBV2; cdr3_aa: CATTRTGNSNQPQHF; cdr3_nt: TGTGCCACCACAAGGACAGGCAATAGCAATCAGCCCCAGCATTTT
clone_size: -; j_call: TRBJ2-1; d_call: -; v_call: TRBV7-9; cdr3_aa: CASSPTYNEQFF; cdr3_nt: TGTGCCAGCAGCCCAACCTACAATGAGCAGTTCTTC